This T cell receptor beta chain was profiled in a study of T cells in Graves' hyperthyroidism and ophthalmopathy. Per germline, CDR1 ENHRY and CDR2 SYGVKD. CDR3 length: 13 residues. Trimming cost V 9 bases and J 6 bases; bases outside gene matches: 6. Amplified TCR beta CDR3 regions came from RNA transcripts. TCR CDR3 underwent first-round RT-PCR with the HTBI primer set. Using its own MiXCR run on the multiplex PCR reads, TCRdb lists one record per CDR3 protein. This table holds some 500,000 distinct CDR3 sequences, roughly a sixth found once. Clinical symptoms, serum thyroxine, TRAb, thyroid ultrasound and orbital computed tomography established diagnosis. The PBMCs were sourced from fresh peripheral blood (about 10 ml).

This chain links TRBV10-3 with TRBJ2-2; 8 bases match TRBD1. The sequenced sample was blood. This clonotype was sampled from a woman aged 25 to 45 with Graves' ophthalmopathy. The DNA for the CDR3 is TGTGCCATGGGGACAGGCGGTTCCGGGGAGCTGTTTTTT. It specifies CAMGTGGSGELFF.